The T cell receptor beta chain under discussion was sequenced for a study of Graves' ophthalmopathy and Graves' hyperthyroidism. Study-wide results and limits: Cross-validated, the 13-signature model showed 87.88%/81.08% sensitivity/specificity, and 80%/75% in the test set.

This CDR3 contains 15 residues. In germline, CDR1 is SGHRS, CDR2 YFSETQ. V was shortened by 0 bases and J by 1 base, with 8 bases between the two germline ends. Investigators amplified TCR beta CDR3 regions from RNA transcripts. Amplification began with first-round RT-PCR using HTBI primers, then second-round multiplex PCR was performed. A single record per CDR3 protein comes from TCRdb applying MiXCR to the multiplex PCR reads. The repertoire has approximately 640,000 distinct CDR3 sequences, under 50% of them found once; the top ten carry 3% to 3.5%. At least ten counts were recorded for this clonotype. Its matching antigen is unknown.

This receptor was taken from an adult man with Graves' ophthalmopathy. Sequencing was performed on peripheral blood. The chain combines TRBV5-1 with TRBJ1-5; D uncertain. The CDR3 protein is CASSLGNVSNQPQHF. The CDR3 coding sequence is TGCGCCAGCAGCTTGGGCAATGTAAGCAATCAGCCCCAGCATTTT. Variable domain in full (rest from reference TRBV5-1 and TRBJ1-5): KAGVTQTPRYLIKTRGQQVTLSCSPISGHRSVSWYQQTPGQGLQFLFEYFSETQRNKGNFPGRFSGRQFSNSRSEMNVSTLELGDSALYLCASSLGNVSNQPQHFGDGTRLSIL.